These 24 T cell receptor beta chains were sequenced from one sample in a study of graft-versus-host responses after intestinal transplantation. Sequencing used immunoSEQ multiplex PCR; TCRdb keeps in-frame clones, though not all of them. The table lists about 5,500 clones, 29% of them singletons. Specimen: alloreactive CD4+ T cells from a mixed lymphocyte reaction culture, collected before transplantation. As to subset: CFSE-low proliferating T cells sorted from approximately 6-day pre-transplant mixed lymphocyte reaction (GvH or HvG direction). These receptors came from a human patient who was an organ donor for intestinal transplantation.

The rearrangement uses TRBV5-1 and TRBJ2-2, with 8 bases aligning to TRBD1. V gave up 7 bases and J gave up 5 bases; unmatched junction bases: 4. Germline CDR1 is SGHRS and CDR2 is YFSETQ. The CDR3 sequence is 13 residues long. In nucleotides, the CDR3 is TGCGCCAGCGGGACAGGTGGTACCGGGGAGCTGTTTTTT. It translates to CASGTGGTGELFF. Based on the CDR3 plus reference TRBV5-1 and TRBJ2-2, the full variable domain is KAGVTQTPRYLIKTRGQQVTLSCSPISGHRSVSWYQQTPGQGLQFLFEYFSETQRNKGNFPGRFSGRQFSNSRSEMNVSTLELGDSALYLCASGTGGTGELFFGEGSRLTVL.

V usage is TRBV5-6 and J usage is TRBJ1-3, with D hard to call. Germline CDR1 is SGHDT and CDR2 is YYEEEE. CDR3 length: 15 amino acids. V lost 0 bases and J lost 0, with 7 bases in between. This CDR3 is CASSLAGSSGNTIYF. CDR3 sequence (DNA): TGTGCCAGCAGCTTGGCGGGAAGCTCTGGAAACACCATATATTTT. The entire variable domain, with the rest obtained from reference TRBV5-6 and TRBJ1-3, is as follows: DAGVTQSPTHLIKTRGQQVTLRCSPKSGHDTVSWYQQALGQGPQFIFQYYEEEERQRGNFPDRFSGHQFPNYSSELNVNALLLGDSALYLCASSLAGSSGNTIYFGEGSWLTVV.

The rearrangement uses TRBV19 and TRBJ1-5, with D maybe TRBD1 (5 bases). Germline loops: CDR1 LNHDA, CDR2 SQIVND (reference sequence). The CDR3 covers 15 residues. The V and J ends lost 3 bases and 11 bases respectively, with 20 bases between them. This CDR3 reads CASSIWGTAKESQHF. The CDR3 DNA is TGTGCCAGTAGTATTTGGGGGACGGCCAAGGAGTCCCAGCATTTT.

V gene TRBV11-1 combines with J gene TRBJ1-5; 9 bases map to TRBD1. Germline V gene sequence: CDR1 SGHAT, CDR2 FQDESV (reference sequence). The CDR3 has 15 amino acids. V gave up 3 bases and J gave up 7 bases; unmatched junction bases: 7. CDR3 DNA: TGTGCCAGCAGCTTCCGACAGGGGGAGGAGCAGCCCCAGCATTTT. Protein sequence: CASSFRQGEEQPQHF. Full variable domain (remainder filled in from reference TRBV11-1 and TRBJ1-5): EAEVAQSPRYKITEKSQAVAFWCDPISGHATLYWYRQILGQGPELLVQFQDESVVDDSQLPKDRFSAERLKGVDSTLKIQPAELGDSAMYLCASSFRQGEEQPQHFGDGTRLSIL.

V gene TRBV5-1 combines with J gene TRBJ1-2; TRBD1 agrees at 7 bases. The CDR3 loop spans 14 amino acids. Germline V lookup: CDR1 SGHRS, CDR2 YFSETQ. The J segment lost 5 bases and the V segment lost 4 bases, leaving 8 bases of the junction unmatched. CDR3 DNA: TGCGCCAGCAGCCTGGACAGGCCCCTATATGGCTACACCTTC. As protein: CASSLDRPLYGYTF.

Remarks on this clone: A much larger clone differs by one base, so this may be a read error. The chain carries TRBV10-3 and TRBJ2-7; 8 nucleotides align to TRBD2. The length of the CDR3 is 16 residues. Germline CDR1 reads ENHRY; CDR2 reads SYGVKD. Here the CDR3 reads CALRDSRGGGSYEQYF. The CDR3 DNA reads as TGTGCCCTCAGGGACTCGCGGGGCGGGGGGTCCTACGAGCAGTACTTC.

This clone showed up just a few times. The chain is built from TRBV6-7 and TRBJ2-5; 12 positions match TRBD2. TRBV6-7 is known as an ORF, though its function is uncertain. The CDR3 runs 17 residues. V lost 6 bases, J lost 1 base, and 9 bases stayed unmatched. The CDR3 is CASRRLAGVPVQETQYF. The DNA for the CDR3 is TGTGCCAGCAGACGACTAGCGGGAGTTCCCGTCCAAGAGACCCAGTACTTC.

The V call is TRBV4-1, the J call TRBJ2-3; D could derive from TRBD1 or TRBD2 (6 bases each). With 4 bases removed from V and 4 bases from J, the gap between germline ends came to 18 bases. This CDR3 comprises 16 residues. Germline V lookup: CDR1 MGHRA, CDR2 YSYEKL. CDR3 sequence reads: CASSPIGGHRADTQYF. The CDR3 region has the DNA TGCGCCAGCAGCCCTATAGGGGGGCATAGGGCAGATACGCAGTATTTT.

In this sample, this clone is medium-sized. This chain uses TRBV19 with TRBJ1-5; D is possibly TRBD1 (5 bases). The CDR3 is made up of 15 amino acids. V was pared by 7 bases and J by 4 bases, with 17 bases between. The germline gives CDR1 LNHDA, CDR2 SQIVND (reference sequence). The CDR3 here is CASTLTRQGNQPQHF. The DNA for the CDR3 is TGTGCCAGTACCCTCACTCGGCAGGGTAATCAGCCCCAGCATTTT.

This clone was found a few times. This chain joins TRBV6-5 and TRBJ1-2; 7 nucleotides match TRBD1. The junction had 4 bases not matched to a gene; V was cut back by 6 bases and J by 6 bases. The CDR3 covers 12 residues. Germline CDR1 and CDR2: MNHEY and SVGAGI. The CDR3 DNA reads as TGTGCCAGCAGCCACAGGGGCGATGGCTACACCTTC. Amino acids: CASSHRGDGYTF.

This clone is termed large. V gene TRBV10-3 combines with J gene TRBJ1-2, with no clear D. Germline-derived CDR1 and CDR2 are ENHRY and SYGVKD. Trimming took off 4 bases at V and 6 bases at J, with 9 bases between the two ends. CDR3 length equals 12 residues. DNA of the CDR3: TGTGCCATCAGTGCGTTTCTTGATGGCTACACCTTC. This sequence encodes CAISAFLDGYTF.

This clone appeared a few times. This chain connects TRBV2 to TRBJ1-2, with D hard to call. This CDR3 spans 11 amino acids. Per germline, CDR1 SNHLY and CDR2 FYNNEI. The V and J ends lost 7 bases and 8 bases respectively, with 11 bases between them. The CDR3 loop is CASTRGVGYTF. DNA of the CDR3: TGTGCCAGCACCCGCGGGGTCGGCTACACCTTC.

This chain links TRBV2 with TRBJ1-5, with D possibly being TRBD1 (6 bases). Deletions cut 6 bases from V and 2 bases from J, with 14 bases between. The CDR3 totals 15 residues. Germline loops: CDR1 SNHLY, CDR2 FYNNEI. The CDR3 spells CASSDDRMGNQPQHF. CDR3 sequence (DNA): TGTGCCAGCAGCGACGACAGGATGGGCAATCAGCCCCAGCATTTT.

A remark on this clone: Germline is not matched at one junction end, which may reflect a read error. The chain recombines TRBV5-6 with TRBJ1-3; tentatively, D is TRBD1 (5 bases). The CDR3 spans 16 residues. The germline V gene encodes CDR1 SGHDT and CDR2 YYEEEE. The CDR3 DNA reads TGTGCCAGCAGCTTGCGGGGCACCCTGACTGGAAACACCATTTTTTTT. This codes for CASSLRGTLTGNTIFF. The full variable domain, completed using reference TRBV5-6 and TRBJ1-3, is DAGVTQSPTHLIKTRGQQVTLRCSPKSGHDTVSWYQQALGQGPQFIFQYYEEEERQRGNFPDRFSGHQFPNYSSELNVNALLLGDSALYLCASSLRGTLTGNTIFFGEGSWLTVV.

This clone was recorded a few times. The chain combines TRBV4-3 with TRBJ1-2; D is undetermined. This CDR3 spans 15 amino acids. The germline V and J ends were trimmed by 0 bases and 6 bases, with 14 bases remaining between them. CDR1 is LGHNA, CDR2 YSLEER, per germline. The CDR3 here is CASSQDPADRNGYTF. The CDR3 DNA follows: TGCGCCAGCAGCCAAGATCCAGCCGATAGAAATGGCTACACCTTC.

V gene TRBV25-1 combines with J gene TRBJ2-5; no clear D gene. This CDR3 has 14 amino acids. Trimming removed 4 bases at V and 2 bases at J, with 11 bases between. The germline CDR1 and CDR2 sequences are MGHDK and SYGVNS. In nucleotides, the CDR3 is TGTGCCAGCAGTGTAACAGCCCTACAAGAGACCCAGTACTTC. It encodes CASSVTALQETQYF.

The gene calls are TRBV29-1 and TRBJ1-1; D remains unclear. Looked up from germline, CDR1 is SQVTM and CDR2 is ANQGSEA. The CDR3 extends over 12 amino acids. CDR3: CIAKRDAVRAFF. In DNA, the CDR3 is TGCATCGCCAAGCGTGACGCTGTGAGGGCTTTCTTT.

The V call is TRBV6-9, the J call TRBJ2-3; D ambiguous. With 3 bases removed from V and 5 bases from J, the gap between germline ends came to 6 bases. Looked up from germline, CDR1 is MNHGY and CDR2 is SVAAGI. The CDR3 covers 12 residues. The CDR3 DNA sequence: TGTGCCAGCAGTTACTGGGGAGATACGCAGTATTTT. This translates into CASSYWGDTQYF.

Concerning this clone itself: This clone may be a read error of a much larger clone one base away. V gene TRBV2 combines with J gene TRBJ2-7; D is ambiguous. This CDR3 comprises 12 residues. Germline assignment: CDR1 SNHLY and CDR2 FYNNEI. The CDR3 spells CACSVGKYEQYF. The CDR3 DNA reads TGTGCCTGCAGTGTGGGTAAATACGAGCAGTACTTC.

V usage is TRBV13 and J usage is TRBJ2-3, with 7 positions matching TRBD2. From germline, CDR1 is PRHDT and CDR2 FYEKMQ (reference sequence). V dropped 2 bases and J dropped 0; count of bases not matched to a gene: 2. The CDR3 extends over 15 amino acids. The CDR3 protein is CASSLSGVSTDTQYF. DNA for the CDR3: TGTGCCAGCAGCTTAAGCGGGGTCAGCACAGATACGCAGTATTTT.

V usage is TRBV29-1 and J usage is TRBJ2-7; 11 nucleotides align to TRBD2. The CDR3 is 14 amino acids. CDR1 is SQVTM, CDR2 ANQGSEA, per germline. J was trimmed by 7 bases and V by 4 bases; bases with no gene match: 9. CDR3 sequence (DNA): TGCAGCGTTGGATCCATAGCGGGAGGGATTGAGCAGTACTTC. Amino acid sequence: CSVGSIAGGIEQYF.

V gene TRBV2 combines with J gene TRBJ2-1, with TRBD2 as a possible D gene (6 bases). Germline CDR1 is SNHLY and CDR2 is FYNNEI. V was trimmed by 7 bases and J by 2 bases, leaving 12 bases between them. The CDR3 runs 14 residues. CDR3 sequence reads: CASKREAPYNEQFF. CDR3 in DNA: TGTGCCAGCAAGAGGGAGGCCCCCTACAATGAGCAGTTCTTC.

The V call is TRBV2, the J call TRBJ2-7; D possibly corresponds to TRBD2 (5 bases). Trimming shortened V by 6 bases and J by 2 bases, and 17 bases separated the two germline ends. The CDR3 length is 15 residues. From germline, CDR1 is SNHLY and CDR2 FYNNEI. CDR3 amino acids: CASRGRGSGPYEQYF. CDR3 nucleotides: TGTGCCAGCAGGGGGAGAGGGAGTGGGCCCTACGAGCAGTACTTC. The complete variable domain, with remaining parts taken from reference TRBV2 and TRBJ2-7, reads EPEVTQTPSHQVTQMGQEVILRCVPISNHLYFYWYRQILGQKVEFLVSFYNNEISEKSEIFDDQFSVERPDGSNFTLKIRSTKLEDSAMYFCASRGRGSGPYEQYFGPGTRLTVT.

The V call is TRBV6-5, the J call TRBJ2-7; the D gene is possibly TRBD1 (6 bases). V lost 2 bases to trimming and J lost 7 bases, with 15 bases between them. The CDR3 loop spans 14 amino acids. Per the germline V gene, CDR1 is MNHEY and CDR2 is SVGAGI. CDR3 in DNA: TGTGCCAGCAGTTACGGGGGCGCCTCGGGGGAGCAGTACTTC. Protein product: CASSYGGASGEQYF.